The rows below give T cell receptor beta chains drawn from one sample of a study of beta chain features in type 1 diabetes. Method: immunoSEQ multiplex PCR; TCRdb's copy keeps in-frame clones and lacks some. This table holds a few hundred thousand clones, 15% found once. Material for sequencing was naive CD4+ T cells from blood. The receptors here all came from a man between 18 and 29 years old with type 1 diabetes. CDR3s include the opening cysteine and the closing phenylalanine or tryptophan. Fields, in order: clone size, D gene, V gene, J gene, CDR3 protein, CDR3 DNA. D genes are given only for firm matches. Only part of the rows carry a size: once, few, many, or a class if the clone is expanded.

few	TRBD2	TRBV7-2	TRBJ2-7	CASSLTGGRGSYEQYF	TGTGCCAGCAGCTTAACGGGCGGGAGAGGCTCCTACGAGCAGTACTTC
few	TRBD2	TRBV5-6	TRBJ2-7	CASSQRTSGSYEQYF	TGTGCCAGCAGCCAACGGACTAGCGGGAGTTACGAGCAGTACTTC
few	.	TRBV7-2	TRBJ2-5	CASSLLGGAQYF	TGTGCCAGCAGCTTACTCGGAGGGGCCCAGTACTTC
.	.	TRBV28	TRBJ2-7	CASNFGGYEQYF	TGTGCCAGCAATTTCGGGGGCTACGAGCAGTACTTC
.	.	TRBV18	TRBJ2-7	CASSPGITSGSYEQYF	TGTGCCAGCTCACCAGGAATAACCAGCGGCTCCTACGAGCAGTACTTC
.	TRBD2	TRBV7-8	TRBJ2-1	CASSTRLAGNNEQFF	TGTGCCAGCAGCACCCGACTAGCGGGGAACAATGAGCAGTTCTTC
few	.	TRBV28	TRBJ2-5	CASTPGGAGGETQYF	TGTGCCAGCACCCCGGGCGGGGCAGGGGGAGAGACCCAGTACTTC
few	.	TRBV19	TRBJ2-2	CASRLNGQNTGELFF	TGTGCCAGTAGGCTGAACGGACAGAACACCGGGGAGCTGTTTTTT
.	.	TRBV9	TRBJ2-5	CASSHDPTTKETQYF	TGTGCCAGCAGCCATGACCCGACGACTAAAGAGACCCAGTACTTC
few	TRBD1	TRBV7-2	TRBJ2-7	CASSWTGFAPEQYF	TGTGCCAGCAGCTGGACAGGGTTTGCCCCCGAGCAGTACTTC
.	.	TRBV19	TRBJ2-1	CASSMRGREINEQFF	TGTGCCAGTAGTATGAGGGGGAGAGAGATCAATGAGCAGTTCTTC